This TCR beta chain was captured by sequencing in a study of identical twins. The cDNA had a unique molecular identifier and a template-switch universal primer site. TCRdb recomputed calls from the 5' RACE reads with MiXCR, one row per CDR3 protein. In the table there are around 370,000 distinct CDR3 sequences, 7% to 9.5% of which are singletons. In the case of this clonotype: What it binds is unknown.

The CDR3 consists of 19 residues. Losses at the gene ends were 0 bases for V and 3 bases for J; bases not matched to a gene: 12. The germline V gene has CDR1 SGHNT and CDR2 YENEEA. Overall study results and limits: The study found weaker excess twin sharing in beta out-of-frame sequences. Insertions were fewer in abundant cord blood beta clonotypes, whereas memory repertoires showed none of this pattern.

The chain is built from TRBV11-3 and TRBJ2-1; 9 bases are shared with TRBD2. The source of this sequence is a woman between 45 and 65 years old in good health. Sample: naive T cells sorted from blood. CDR3 sequence (DNA): TGTGCCAGCAGCTTAGACGGGTCGGCGGGAGGGGTAGGCTACAATGAGCAGTTCTTC. Protein sequence: CASSLDGSAGGVGYNEQFF.